This is a list of T cell receptor beta chains from one sample in a study of T cell repertoires in cytomegalovirus infection. MiXCR, applied by TCRdb to the reads, yields one record per CDR3 protein. The repertoire has 510,000 or so distinct CDR3 sequences, approximately 25% of them found once; the top ten carry roughly an eighth. The sample comprised PBMCs. The receptors originated from a human donor in good health (CMV status not recorded). Some clones in this sample may be carry-over from other donors' samples. Both conserved end residues are part of each CDR3. The D gene is left open where the match is weak. Rows may omit the clone size; those that give it use once, few, many or a size class.

.,TRBV15,TRBJ1-2,TRBD1,TGTGCCACCAGCAGAAGGGGCACCGGGACAGGGGGCGCGGATGGCTACACCTTC,CATSRRGTGTGGADGYTF
.,TRBV24-1,TRBJ2-1,TRBD2,TGTGCCACCAGTGATCTTCCGACTAGCGGGGGCTACAATGAGCAGTTCTTC,CATSDLPTSGGYNEQFF
.,TRBV19,TRBJ2-5,.,TGTGCCAGTAGTATTTTGGATAGCCCACTCCAAGAGACCCAGTACTTC,CASSILDSPLQETQYF
many,TRBV6-1,TRBJ1-3,.,TGTGCCAGCCTCCGGGTGGGGCAGGACTCTGGAAACACCATATATTTT,CASLRVGQDSGNTIYF
few,TRBV19,TRBJ2-3,TRBD2,TGTGCCAGTAGTACCCTAGCGGGGGCAATTACAGATACGCAGTATTTT,CASSTLAGAITDTQYF
.,TRBV7-9,TRBJ2-1,.,TGTGCCAGCAGATCATTGGGCGTATCCAATGAGCAGTTCTTC,CASRSLGVSNEQFF
.,TRBV7-9,TRBJ2-2,.,TGTGCCAGCAGCCCCATTATGGAGAACACCGGGGAGCTGTTTTTT,CASSPIMENTGELFF
many,TRBV20-1,TRBJ2-5,TRBD2,TGCAGTGCTAGCCCCAGACTAGCGGGAGGACAAGAGACCCAGTACTTC,CSASPRLAGGQETQYF
many,TRBV7-2,TRBJ2-5,TRBD1,TGTGCCAGCAGCTTACTTGGGGGACAGTTCCAAGAGACCCAGTACTTC,CASSLLGGQFQETQYF
.,TRBV15,TRBJ1-2,TRBD1,TGTGCCACCAGTGGGACAGGCGAACTCTATGGCTACACCTTC,CATSGTGELYGYTF
few,TRBV7-9,TRBJ1-2,TRBD1,TGTGCCAGCAGCTCCAGGACAGGGCGGTATGGCTACACCTTC,CASSSRTGRYGYTF
.,TRBV18,TRBJ2-3,TRBD1,TGTGCCAGCTCAGAGGACAGGGCGAGAGCAGATACGCAGTATTTT,CASSEDRARADTQYF
.,TRBV10-2,TRBJ2-3,.,TGCGCCAGCAGTGATATAATTTTCACAGATACGCAGTATTTT,CASSDIIFTDTQYF
many,TRBV6-5,TRBJ1-1,.,TGTGCCAGCAGTTACTCTCGTTTGAACACTGAAGCTTTCTTT,CASSYSRLNTEAFF
few,TRBV10-3,TRBJ1-5,.,TGTGCCATCCTCGGCGCAGGCAATCAGCCCCAGCATTTT,CAILGAGNQPQHF
.,TRBV19,TRBJ2-1,.,TGTGCCAGTAGTATCGGGGACCGGGGTGAGCAGTTCTTC,CASSIGDRGEQFF
many,TRBV7-2,TRBJ2-2,TRBD1,TGTGCCACCGGACAGGGAATTTCTTTCGGGGAGCTGTTTTTT,CATGQGISFGELFF
few,TRBV11-3,TRBJ2-2,.,TGTGCCAGCAGCTTAAGCAACCGGGAGCTGTTTTTT,CASSLSNRELFF
.,TRBV5-1,TRBJ1-4,TRBD1,TGCGCCAGCAGCTCGGCTGGGACAGTCGAAAAACTGTTTTTT,CASSSAGTVEKLFF
.,TRBV9,TRBJ2-3,.,TGTGCCAGCACCCGAAGAGAAGATTTGTTGGCAGATACGCAGTATTTT,CASTRREDLLADTQYF
.,TRBV3-1,TRBJ2-1,TRBD2,TGTGCCAGCAGCCAGTCTAGCGGGAGTAATTCGGGGAATGAGCAGTTCTTC,CASSQSSGSNSGNEQFF
.,TRBV19,TRBJ1-1,.,TGTGCCAGTAGTATACGGGGCGCGTATCCCAAAGACACTGAAGCTTTCTTT,CASSIRGAYPKDTEAFF
.,TRBV20-1,TRBJ1-4,.,TGCAGTGCTAAAAGAGAGGATGAAAAACTGTTTTTT,CSAKREDEKLFF
.,TRBV11-2,TRBJ1-2,.,TGTGCCTCGGAGGGGACCGGCCATGGCTACACCTTC,CASEGTGHGYTF
.,TRBV19,TRBJ1-1,TRBD1,TGTGCCAGTTTCTATAGGATAGCGGACAGGGCATTGGAAGCTTTCTTT,CASFYRIADRALEAFF
.,TRBV20-1,TRBJ2-5,.,TGCAGTGCTATATTTGAGGAGGGGACCCAGTACTTC,CSAIFEEGTQYF